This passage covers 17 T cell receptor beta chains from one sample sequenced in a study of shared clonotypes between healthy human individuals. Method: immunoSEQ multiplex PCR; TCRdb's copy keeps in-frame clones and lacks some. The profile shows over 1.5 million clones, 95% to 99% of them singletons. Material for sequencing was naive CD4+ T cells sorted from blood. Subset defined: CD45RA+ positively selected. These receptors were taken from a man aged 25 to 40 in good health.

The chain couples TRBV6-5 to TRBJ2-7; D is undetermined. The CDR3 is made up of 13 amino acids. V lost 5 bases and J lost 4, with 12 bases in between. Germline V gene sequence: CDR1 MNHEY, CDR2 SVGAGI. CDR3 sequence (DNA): TGTGCCAGCAGTAGGACCACGCTGTACGAGCAGTACTTC. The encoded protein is CASSRTTLYEQYF.

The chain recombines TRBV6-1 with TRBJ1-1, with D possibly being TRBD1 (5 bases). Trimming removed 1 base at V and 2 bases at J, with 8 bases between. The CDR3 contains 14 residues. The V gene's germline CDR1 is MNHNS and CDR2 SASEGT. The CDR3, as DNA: TGTGCCAGCAGTGAAGTAGGACAAAACACTGAAGCTTTCTTT. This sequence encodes CASSEVGQNTEAFF.

The CDR3 region has the DNA TGTGCCAGCAGTTTCCTTTCTAATGAAAAACTGTTTTTT. As protein: CASSFLSNEKLFF. This chain connects TRBV21-1 to TRBJ1-4. TRBV21-1 is labeled a pseudogene. The CDR3 runs 13 residues.

Here the CDR3 reads CASSPLASPYNEQFF. In DNA, the CDR3 is TGTGCCAGCAGTCCACTAGCGTCGCCCTACAATGAGCAGTTCTTC. The V gene is TRBV2, the J gene TRBJ2-1, with TRBD2 matching 7 bases. This CDR3 is built from 15 residues. V shed 5 bases, J shed 2 bases, and the junction held 6 bases outside the gene matches. Germline V gives CDR1 SNHLY, CDR2 FYNNEI.

The chain's CDR3 is CASSQRWGLTGELFF. CDR3 sequence (DNA): TGTGCCAGTAGTCAGAGATGGGGCTTGACCGGGGAGCTGTTTTTT. The J gene is TRBJ2-2, the V gene TRBV19; the D gene is possibly TRBD1 (5 bases). The CDR3 consists of 15 residues. Germline values: CDR1 LNHDA, CDR2 SQIVND (reference sequence). V was trimmed by 5 bases and J by 5 bases, leaving 15 bases between them.

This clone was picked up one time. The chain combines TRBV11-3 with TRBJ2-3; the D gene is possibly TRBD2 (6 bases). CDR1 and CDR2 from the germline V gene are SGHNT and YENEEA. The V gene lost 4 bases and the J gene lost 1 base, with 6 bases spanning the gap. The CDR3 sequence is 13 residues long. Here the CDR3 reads CASSSGGTDTQYF. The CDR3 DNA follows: TGTGCCAGCAGCTCGGGAGGCACAGATACGCAGTATTTT.

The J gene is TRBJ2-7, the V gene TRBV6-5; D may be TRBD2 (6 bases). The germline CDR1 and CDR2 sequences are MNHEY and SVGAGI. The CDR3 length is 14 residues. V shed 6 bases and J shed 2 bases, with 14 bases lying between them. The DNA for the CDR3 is TGTGCCAGCAGCGACGTGGCGGGGACCTACGAGCAGTACTTC. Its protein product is CASSDVAGTYEQYF.

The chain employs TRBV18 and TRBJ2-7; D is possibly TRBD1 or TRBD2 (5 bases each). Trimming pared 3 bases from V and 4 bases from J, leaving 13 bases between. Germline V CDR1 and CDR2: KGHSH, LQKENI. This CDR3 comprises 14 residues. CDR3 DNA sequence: TGTGCCAGCTCACCTCGGGGCAGGGAATACGAGCAGTACTTC. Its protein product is CASSPRGREYEQYF.

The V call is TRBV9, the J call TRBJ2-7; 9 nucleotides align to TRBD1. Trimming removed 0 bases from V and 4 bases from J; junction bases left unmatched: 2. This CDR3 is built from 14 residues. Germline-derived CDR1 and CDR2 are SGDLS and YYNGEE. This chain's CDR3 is CASSVGDRDYEQYF. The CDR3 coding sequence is TGTGCCAGCAGCGTAGGGGACAGGGATTACGAGCAGTACTTC.

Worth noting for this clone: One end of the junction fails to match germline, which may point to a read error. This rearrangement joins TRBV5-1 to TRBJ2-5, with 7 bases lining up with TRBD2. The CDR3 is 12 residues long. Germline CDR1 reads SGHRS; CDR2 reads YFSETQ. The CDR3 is CASSLDRTSPHF. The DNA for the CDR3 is TGCGCCAGCAGCTTGGATCGGACTAGTCCCCACTTC.

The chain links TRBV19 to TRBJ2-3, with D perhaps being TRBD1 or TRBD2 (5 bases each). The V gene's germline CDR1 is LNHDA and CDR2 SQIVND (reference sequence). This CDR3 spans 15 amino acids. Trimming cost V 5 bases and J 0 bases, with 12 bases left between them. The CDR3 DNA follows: TGTGCCAGTAGTTGGGGACCCACTAGCACAGATACGCAGTATTTT. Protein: CASSWGPTSTDTQYF.

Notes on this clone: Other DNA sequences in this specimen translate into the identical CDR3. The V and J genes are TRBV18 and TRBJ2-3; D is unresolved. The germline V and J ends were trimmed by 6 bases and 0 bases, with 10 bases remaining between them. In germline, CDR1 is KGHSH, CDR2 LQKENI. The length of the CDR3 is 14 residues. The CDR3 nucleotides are TGTGCCAGCTCTTCCCTGGACAGCACAGATACGCAGTATTTT. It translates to CASSSLDSTDTQYF.

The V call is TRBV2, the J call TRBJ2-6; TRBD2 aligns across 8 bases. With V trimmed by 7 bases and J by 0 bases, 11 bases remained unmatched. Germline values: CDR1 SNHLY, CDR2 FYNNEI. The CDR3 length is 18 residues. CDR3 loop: CASTEGSGGVSGANVLTF. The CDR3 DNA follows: TGTGCCAGCACCGAGGGGAGCGGGGGCGTCTCTGGGGCCAACGTCCTGACTTTC. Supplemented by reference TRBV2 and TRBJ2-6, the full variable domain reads EPEVTQTPSHQVTQMGQEVILRCVPISNHLYFYWYRQILGQKVEFLVSFYNNEISEKSEIFDDQFSVERPDGSNFTLKIRSTKLEDSAMYFCASTEGSGGVSGANVLTFGAGSRLTVL.

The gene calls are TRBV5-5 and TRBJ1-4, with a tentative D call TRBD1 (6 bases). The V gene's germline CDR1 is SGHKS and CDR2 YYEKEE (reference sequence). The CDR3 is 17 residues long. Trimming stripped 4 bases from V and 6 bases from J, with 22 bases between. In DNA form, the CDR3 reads TGTGCCAGCAGCCAGCAGCCCAGTTCCGGGGGGCATGAAAAACTGTTTTTT. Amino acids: CASSQQPSSGGHEKLFF.

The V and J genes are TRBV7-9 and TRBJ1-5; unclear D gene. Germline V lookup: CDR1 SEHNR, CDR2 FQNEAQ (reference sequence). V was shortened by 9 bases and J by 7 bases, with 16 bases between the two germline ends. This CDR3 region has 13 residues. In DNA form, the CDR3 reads TGTGCCAGTTCCGCGGGCGGGAGCCAGCCCCAGCATTTT. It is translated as CASSAGGSQPQHF.

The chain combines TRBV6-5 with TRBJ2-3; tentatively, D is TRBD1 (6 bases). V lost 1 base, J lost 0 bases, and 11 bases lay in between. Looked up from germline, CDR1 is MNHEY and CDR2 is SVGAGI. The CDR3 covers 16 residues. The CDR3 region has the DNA TGTGCCAGCAGTTACTTTGGGACAACTAGCACAGATACGCAGTATTTT. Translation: CASSYFGTTSTDTQYF.

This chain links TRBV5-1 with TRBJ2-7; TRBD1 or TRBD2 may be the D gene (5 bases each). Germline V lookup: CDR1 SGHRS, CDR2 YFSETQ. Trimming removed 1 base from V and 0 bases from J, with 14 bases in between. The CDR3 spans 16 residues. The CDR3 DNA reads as TGCGCCAGCAGCTTGTTTGGGGGAGCCTCCTCCTACGAGCAGTACTTC. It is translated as CASSLFGGASSYEQYF.